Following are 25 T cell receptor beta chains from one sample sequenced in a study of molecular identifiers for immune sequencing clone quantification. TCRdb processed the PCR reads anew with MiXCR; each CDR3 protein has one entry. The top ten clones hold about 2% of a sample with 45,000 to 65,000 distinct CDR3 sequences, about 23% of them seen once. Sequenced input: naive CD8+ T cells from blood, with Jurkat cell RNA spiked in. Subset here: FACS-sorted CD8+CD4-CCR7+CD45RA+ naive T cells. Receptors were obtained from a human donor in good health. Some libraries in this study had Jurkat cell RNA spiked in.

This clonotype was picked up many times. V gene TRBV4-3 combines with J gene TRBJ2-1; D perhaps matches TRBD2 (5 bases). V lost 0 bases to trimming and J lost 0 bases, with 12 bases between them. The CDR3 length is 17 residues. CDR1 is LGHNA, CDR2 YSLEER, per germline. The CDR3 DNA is TGCGCCAGCAGCCAAGATGCTAGCTGGGTCTCCTACAATGAGCAGTTCTTC. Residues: CASSQDASWVSYNEQFF.

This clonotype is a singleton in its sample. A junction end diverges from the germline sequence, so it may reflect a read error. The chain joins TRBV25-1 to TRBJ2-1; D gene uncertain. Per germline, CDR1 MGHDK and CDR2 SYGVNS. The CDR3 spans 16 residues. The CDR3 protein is CASGESWGSSYNEQFF. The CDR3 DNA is TGTGCCAGCGGTGAATCTTGGGGTTCTTCCTACAATGAGCAGTTCTTC.

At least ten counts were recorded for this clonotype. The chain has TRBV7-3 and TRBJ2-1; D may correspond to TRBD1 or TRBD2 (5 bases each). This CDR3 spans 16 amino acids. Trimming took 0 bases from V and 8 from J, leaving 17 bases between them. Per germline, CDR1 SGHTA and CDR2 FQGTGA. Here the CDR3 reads CASSLTDSGLVDEQFF. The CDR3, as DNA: TGTGCCAGCAGCTTAACAGATTCGGGGCTAGTCGATGAGCAGTTCTTC.

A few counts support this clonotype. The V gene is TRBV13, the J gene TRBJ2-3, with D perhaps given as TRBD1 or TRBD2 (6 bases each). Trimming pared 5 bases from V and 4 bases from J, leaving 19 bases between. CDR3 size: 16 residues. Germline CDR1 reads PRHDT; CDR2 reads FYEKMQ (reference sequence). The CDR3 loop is CASSTPGGFSADTQYF. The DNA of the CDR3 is TGTGCCAGCAGCACCCCCGGGGGCTTTAGCGCAGATACGCAGTATTTT.

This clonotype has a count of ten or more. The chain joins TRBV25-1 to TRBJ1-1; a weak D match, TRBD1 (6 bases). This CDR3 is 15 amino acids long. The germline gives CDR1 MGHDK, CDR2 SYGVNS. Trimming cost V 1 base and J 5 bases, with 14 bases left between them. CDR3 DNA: TGTGCCAGCAGTGAATCGGGGGGGCACTTGACTGAAGCTTTCTTT. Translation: CASSESGGHLTEAFF.

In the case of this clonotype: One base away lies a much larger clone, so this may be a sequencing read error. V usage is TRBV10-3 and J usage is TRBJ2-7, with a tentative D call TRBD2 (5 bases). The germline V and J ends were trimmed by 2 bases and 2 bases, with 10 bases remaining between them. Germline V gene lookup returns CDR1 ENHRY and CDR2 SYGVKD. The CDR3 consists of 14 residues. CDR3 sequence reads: CAISEPGSTYEQYF. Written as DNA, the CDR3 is TGTGCCATCAGTGAGCCGGGGAGTACCTACGAGCAGTACTTC.

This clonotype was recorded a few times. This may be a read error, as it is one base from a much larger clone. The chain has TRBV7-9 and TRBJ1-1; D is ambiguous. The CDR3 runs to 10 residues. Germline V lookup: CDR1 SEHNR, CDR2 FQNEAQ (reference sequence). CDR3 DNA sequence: TGTGCCGGCAGCTTCCCTGAAGCTTTCTTT. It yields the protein CAGSFPEAFF.

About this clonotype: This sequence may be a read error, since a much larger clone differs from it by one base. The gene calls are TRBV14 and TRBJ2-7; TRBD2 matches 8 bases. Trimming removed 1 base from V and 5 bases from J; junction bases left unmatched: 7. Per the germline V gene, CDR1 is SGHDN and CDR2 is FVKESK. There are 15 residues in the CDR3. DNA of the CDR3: TGTGCCAGCAGCCAAGTAGCGGGATCGACCCACGAGCAGTACTTC. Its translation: CASSQVAGSTHEQYF.

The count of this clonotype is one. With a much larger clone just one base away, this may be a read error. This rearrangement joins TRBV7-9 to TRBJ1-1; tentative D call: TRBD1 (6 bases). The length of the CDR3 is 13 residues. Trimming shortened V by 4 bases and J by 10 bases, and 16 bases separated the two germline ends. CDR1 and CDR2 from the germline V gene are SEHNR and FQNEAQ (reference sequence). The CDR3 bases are TGTGCCAGCAGCTCTAGGGGGGGGCGGGCAGCTTTCTTT. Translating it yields CASSSRGGRAAFF.

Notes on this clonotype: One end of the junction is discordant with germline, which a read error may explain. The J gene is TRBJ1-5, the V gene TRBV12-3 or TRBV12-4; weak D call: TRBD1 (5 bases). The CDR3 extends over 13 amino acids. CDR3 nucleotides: TGTGCCGGCAGTTTGGGGGGGAATCAGCCCCAGCATTTT. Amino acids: CAGSLGGNQPQHF.

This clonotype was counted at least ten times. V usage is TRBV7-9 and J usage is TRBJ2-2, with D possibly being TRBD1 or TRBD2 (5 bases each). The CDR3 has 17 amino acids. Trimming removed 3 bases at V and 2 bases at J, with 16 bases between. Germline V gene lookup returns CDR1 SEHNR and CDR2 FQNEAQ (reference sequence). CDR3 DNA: TGTGCCAGCAGCTTCGAAAGGGACCGTCCAAACACCGGGGAGCTGTTTTTT. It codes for CASSFERDRPNTGELFF. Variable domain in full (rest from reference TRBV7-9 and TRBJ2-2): DTGVSQNPRHKITKRGQNVTFRCDPISEHNRLYWYRQTLGQGPEFLTYFQNEAQLEKSRLLSDRFSAERPKGSFSTLEIQRTEQGDSAMYLCASSFERDRPNTGELFFGEGSRLTVL.

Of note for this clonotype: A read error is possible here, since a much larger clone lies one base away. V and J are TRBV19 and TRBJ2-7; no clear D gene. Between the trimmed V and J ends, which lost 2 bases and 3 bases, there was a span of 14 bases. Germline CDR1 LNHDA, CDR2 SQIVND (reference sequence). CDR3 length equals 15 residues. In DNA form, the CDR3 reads TGTGCCAGTAGTATAAGACGGTCCTTGGTCTACGAGCAGTACTTC. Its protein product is CASSIRRSLVYEQYF.

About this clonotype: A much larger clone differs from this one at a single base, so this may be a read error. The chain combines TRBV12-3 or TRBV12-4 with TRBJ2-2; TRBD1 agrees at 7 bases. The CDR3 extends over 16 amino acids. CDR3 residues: CVSSPSYPGGAGELFF. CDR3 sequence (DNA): TGTGTCAGCAGTCCCTCGTACCCAGGGGGAGCCGGGGAGCTGTTTTTT.

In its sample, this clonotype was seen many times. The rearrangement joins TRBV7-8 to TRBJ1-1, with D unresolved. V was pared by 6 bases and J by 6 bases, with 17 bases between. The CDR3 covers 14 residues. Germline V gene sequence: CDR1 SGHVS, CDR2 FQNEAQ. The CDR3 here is CASSIGLGEAEAFF. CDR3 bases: TGTGCCAGCAGTATAGGTCTGGGTGAGGCTGAAGCTTTCTTT.

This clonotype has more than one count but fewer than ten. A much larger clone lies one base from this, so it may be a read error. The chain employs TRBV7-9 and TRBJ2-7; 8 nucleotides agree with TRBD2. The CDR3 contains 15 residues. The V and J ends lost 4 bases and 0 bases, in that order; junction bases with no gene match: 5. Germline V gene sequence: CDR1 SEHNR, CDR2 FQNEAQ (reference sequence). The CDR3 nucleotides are TGTGCCAGCAGCTATACTAGCGGTAGCTCCTACGAGCAGTACTTC. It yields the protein CASSYTSGSSYEQYF.

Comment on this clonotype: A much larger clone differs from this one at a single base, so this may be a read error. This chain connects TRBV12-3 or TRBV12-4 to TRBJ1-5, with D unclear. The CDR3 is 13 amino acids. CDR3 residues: CASSLGENQAQHF. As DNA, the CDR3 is TGTGCCAGCAGTTTAGGGGAGAATCAGGCCCAGCATTTT.

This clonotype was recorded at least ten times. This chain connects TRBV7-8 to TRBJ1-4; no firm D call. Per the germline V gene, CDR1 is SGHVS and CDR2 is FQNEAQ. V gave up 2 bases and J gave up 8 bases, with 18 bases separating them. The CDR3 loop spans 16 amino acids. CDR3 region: CASSLSRFLAWEKLFF. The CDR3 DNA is TGTGCCAGCAGCTTATCGAGGTTCCTGGCTTGGGAAAAACTGTTTTTT.

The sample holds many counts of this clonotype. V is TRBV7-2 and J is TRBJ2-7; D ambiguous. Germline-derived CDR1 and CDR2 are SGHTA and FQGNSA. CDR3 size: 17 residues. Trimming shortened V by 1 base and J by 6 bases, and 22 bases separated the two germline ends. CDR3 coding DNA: TGTGCCAGCAGCTTAGGTATGGCTGGGGTTAGCTTCGTCGAGCAGTACTTC. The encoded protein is CASSLGMAGVSFVEQYF.

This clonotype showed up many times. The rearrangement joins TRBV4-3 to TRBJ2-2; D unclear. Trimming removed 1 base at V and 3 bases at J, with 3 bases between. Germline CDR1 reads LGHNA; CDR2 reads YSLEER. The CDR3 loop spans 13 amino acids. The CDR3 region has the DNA TGCGCCAGCAGCCAAGGGTACACCGGGGAGCTGTTTTTT. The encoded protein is CASSQGYTGELFF.

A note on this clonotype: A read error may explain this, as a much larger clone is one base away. DNA for the CDR3: TGTGCCACCAGTGATGCCGCGGGGGCAGGTACGCAGTATTTT. Its protein product is CATSDAAGAGTQYF. The chain links TRBV24-1 to TRBJ2-3; maybe TRBD2 (7 bases). Germline assignment: CDR1 KGHDR and CDR2 SFDVKD. V was pared by 3 bases and J by 8 bases, with 14 bases between. The CDR3 is made up of 14 amino acids.

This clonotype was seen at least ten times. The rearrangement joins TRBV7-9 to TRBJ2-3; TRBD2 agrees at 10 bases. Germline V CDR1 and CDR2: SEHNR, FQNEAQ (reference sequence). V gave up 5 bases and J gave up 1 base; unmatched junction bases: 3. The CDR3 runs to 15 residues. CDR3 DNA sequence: TGTGCCAGCAGCGCGCTAGCGGGAGGCACAGATACGCAGTATTTT. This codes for CASSALAGGTDTQYF.

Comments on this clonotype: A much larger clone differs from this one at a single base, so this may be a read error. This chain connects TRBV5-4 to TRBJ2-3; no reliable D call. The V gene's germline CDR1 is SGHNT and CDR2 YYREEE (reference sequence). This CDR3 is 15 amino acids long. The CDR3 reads CACSPPWAESDTQYF. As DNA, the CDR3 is TGTGCCTGCAGCCCCCCCTGGGCCGAGTCAGATACGCAGTATTTT.

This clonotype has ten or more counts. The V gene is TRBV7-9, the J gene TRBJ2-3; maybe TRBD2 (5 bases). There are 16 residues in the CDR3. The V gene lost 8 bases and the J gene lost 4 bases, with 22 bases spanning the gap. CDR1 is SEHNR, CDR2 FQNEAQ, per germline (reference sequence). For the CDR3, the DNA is TGTGCCAGCGAATACCCGTGGTCCCACGGGGCAGATACGCAGTATTTT. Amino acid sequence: CASEYPWSHGADTQYF.

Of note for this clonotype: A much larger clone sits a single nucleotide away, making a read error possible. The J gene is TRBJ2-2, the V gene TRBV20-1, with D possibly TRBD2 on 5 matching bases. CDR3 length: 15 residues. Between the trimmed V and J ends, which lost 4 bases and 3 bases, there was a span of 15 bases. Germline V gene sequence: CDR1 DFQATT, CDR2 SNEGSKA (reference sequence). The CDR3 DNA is TGCAGTGCTATAGGTCTAGCCGAGTACACCGGGGAGCTGTTTTTT. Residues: CSAIGLAEYTGELFF.

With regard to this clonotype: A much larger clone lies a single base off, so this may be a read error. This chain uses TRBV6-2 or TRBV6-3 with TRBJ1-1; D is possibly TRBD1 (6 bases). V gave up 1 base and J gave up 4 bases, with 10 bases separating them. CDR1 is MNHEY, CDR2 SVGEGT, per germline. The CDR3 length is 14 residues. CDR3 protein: CASSYWDTGTEAFF. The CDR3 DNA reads TGTGCCAGCAGTTACTGGGACACGGGCACTGAAGCTTTCTTT.